Below, 22 T cell receptor beta chains from the same sample are listed, as sequenced in a study of blood T cell repertoires in COVID-19 (dated by TCRdb to 2018 to 2020). Library prep was done by the immunoSEQ multiplex PCR assay. As stored in TCRdb, this immuneACCESS dataset retains in-frame rearrangements with V and J assigned. A fraction of the clones does not appear; measured against another copy, unresolved V genes explain less than half of the discrepancy, and the remainder lacks a known reason. For this sample the table gives some 250,000 clones, of which around 86% were detected only once. The ten top clones hold roughly 12% of the sample. Material for sequencing was peripheral blood. The receptors were sampled from a man older than 75 with acute or convalescent COVID-19.

The chain is built from TRBV19 and TRBJ2-1, with D possibly TRBD1 on 5 matching bases. Per germline, CDR1 LNHDA and CDR2 SQIVND (reference sequence). V lost 7 bases to trimming and J lost 6 bases, with 16 bases between them. This CDR3 spans 14 amino acids. This CDR3 reads CASTPILRGNEQFF. For the CDR3, the DNA is TGTGCCAGTACCCCCATACTAAGGGGCAATGAGCAGTTCTTC.

This chain uses TRBV27 with TRBJ1-2; D gene ambiguous. The CDR3 extends over 14 amino acids. Germline CDR1 reads MNHEY; CDR2 reads SMNVEV (reference sequence). The ends were cut back, 4 bases at V and 8 bases at J, with 17 bases in the middle. The CDR3 protein is CASSSALRSQGYTF. CDR3 DNA sequence: TGTGCCAGCAGTTCCGCCCTCAGGTCTCAAGGCTACACCTTC.

V is TRBV18 and J is TRBJ2-2; 9 positions match TRBD1. This CDR3 has 15 residues. Germline loops: CDR1 KGHSH, CDR2 LQKENI. V lost 4 bases and J lost 7; bases outside the gene matches: 7. DNA of the CDR3: TGTGCCAGCTCACGACAGGGGGGCGCCGGCGGGGAGCTGTTTTTT. Protein product: CASSRQGGAGGELFF.

The chain recombines TRBV6-5 with TRBJ1-5; 7 bases match TRBD1. This CDR3 region has 15 residues. From germline, CDR1 is MNHEY and CDR2 SVGAGI. J was trimmed by 7 bases and V by 6 bases; bases with no gene match: 12. The CDR3 loop is CASSAGGGRWQPQHF. DNA of the CDR3: TGTGCCAGCAGCGCGGGAGGGGGCCGTTGGCAGCCCCAGCATTTT.

Only one count was recorded for this clone. The chain joins TRBV5-4 to TRBJ2-1, with 7 positions matching TRBD2. In germline, CDR1 is SGHNT, CDR2 YYREEE (reference sequence). The CDR3 runs to 13 residues. The V gene end was trimmed by 7 bases and the J gene end by 8 bases; junction bases not matched to a gene: 9. The CDR3 loop is CASAPTSLDEQFF. CDR3 sequence (DNA): TGTGCCAGCGCCCCGACTAGCCTAGATGAGCAGTTCTTC.

This clone was observed a single time. The chain couples TRBV5-8 to TRBJ2-1; 12 bases map to TRBD2. The CDR3 length is 15 residues. V lost 2 bases, J lost 4 bases, and 1 base stayed unmatched. CDR1 is SGHTS and CDR2 is YDEGEE in the germline V gene. CDR3: CASSFGLAGYNEQFF. Here the CDR3 DNA reads TGTGCCAGCAGCTTTGGACTAGCGGGATACAATGAGCAGTTCTTC.

This chain uses TRBV15 with TRBJ2-1, with 9 positions matching TRBD1. This CDR3 has 15 amino acids. The V segment lost 6 bases and the J segment 9 bases; nucleotides outside the gene matches: 12. Germline V gene data show CDR1 as LNHNV and CDR2 as YYDKDF (reference sequence). The CDR3: CATRKGQGIDGEQFF. In nucleotides, the CDR3 is TGTGCCACCAGGAAAGGACAGGGGATTGATGGTGAGCAGTTCTTC.

The J gene is TRBJ2-1, the V gene TRBV21-1; TRBD2 reflects the table's D call only, with no check against the DNA. TRBV21-1 is assigned pseudogene status. There are 19 residues in the CDR3. CDR3 sequence (DNA): TGTGCCAGCCACCCCGGGACTAGCGGGAGGGCCAGCTCCTACAATGAGCAGTTCTTC. It is translated as CASHPGTSGRASSYNEQFF.

The rearrangement uses TRBV5-1 and TRBJ1-2; 9 positions match TRBD1. The CDR3 length is 15 residues. The germline gives CDR1 SGHRS, CDR2 YFSETQ. V was pared by 7 bases and J by 1 base, with 8 bases of the junction left unmatched. The CDR3 DNA follows: TGCGCCAGCCAAACCCGGACAGGGGTTAACTATGGCTACACCTTC. Encoded protein: CASQTRTGVNYGYTF.

The chain carries TRBV5-1 and TRBJ1-6, with TRBD1 identical over 9 bases. This CDR3 contains 13 residues. After removal of 9 bases from V and 8 bases from J, the junction contained 6 bases not matched to a gene. Germline V gene sequence: CDR1 SGHRS, CDR2 YFSETQ. The CDR3, as DNA: TGCGCCACCCGGACAGGGGATGATTCACCCCTCCACTTT. Its protein is CATRTGDDSPLHF.

The CDR3 DNA reads TGTGCCAGCAGTCCACTAGCGGGAGTTACCGGGGAGCTGTTTTTT. It specifies CASSPLAGVTGELFF. This chain joins TRBV6-5 and TRBJ2-2, with 11 bases lining up with TRBD2. Germline loops: CDR1 MNHEY, CDR2 SVGAGI. CDR3 size: 15 residues. V lost 5 bases, J lost 5 bases, and 4 bases stayed unmatched.

The chain couples TRBV28 to TRBJ1-1; the D is unclear. The CDR3 sequence is 13 residues long. Trimming pared 6 bases from V and 0 bases from J, leaving 8 bases between. Germline V gene lookup returns CDR1 MDHEN and CDR2 SYDVKM. The chain's CDR3 is CASRSRLNTEAFF. The CDR3 DNA follows: TGTGCCAGCAGGTCCCGGTTGAACACTGAAGCTTTCTTT.

This sequence joins TRBV10-3 and TRBJ2-3; no reliable D call. Trimming removed 6 bases from V and 0 bases from J, with 10 bases in between. This CDR3 has 14 amino acids. Germline CDR1 reads ENHRY; CDR2 reads SYGVKD. The CDR3 region has the DNA TGTGCCATCAGGGCAGGCACTAGCACAGATACGCAGTATTTT. Translated: CAIRAGTSTDTQYF.

As to this clone: Other DNA sequences of this sample code for an identical CDR3. V is TRBV19 and J is TRBJ2-7, with TRBD1 as a possible D gene (6 bases). Germline V gene sequence: CDR1 LNHDA, CDR2 SQIVND (reference sequence). The CDR3 spans 13 residues. The germline V and J ends were trimmed by 0 bases and 3 bases, with 6 bases remaining between them. The CDR3, as DNA: TGTGCCAGTAGTATAGACAGGGGCTACGAGCAGTACTTC. This sequence encodes CASSIDRGYEQYF.

The chain combines TRBV19 with TRBJ1-4; the D is unclear. Germline V gene lookup returns CDR1 LNHDA and CDR2 SQIVND (reference sequence). Trimming removed 4 bases from V and 0 bases from J, with 9 bases in between. The CDR3 is 15 residues long. The CDR3 coding sequence is TGTGCCAGTAGTACGGGTCCTGCAACTAATGAAAAACTGTTTTTT. Amino acids: CASSTGPATNEKLFF.

This clone occurred once. This chain links TRBV7-2 with TRBJ2-5; a weak D match, TRBD1 (6 bases). The CDR3 runs 16 residues. The V gene's germline CDR1 is SGHTA and CDR2 FQGNSA. V lost 1 base and J lost 5, with 17 bases in between. The CDR3 DNA reads as TGTGCCAGCAGCTTAGGATATCAGGGGCGGTCGGAGACCCAGTACTTC. Translating it yields CASSLGYQGRSETQYF.

The chain carries TRBV21-1 and TRBJ2-1; the table names TRBD1, a call not compared with the DNA. TRBV21-1 is marked as a pseudogene. This CDR3 is built from 12 residues. Here the CDR3 reads CASSTHRDEQFF. The CDR3 region has the DNA TGTGCCAGCAGCACCCACAGGGATGAGCAGTTCTTC.

This clone was found a few times. The rearrangement uses TRBV7-9 and TRBJ1-5; D is ambiguous. Per the germline V gene, CDR1 is SEHNR and CDR2 is FQNEAQ (reference sequence). Trimming pared 2 bases from V and 6 bases from J, leaving 8 bases between. CDR3 length: 13 amino acids. As DNA, the CDR3 is TGTGCCAGCAGCTTAAGCTTCGGTCAGCCCCAGCATTTT. It specifies CASSLSFGQPQHF.

V and J are TRBV28 and TRBJ1-5; D possibly corresponds to TRBD1 (5 bases). This CDR3 spans 14 amino acids. V lost 5 bases and J lost 0, with 8 bases in between. Germline V gene lookup returns CDR1 MDHEN and CDR2 SYDVKM. The CDR3 region is CASSLDNSNQPQHF. The CDR3 bases are TGTGCCAGCAGTCTGGACAATAGCAATCAGCCCCAGCATTTT.

This chain's CDR3 is CASSPGQNSGNTIYF. For the CDR3, the DNA is TGTGCCAGCTCGCCGGGACAAAACTCTGGAAACACCATATATTTT. The V call is TRBV18, the J call TRBJ1-3; D may be TRBD1 (6 bases). This CDR3 comprises 15 residues. CDR1 and CDR2 from the germline V gene are KGHSH and LQKENI. The V end was cut by 6 bases, the J end by 0 bases, with 12 bases between. The full variable domain, its missing parts supplied by reference TRBV18 and TRBJ1-3, is NAGVMQNPRHLVRRRGQEARLRCSPMKGHSHVYWYRQLPEEGLKFMVYLQKENIIDESGMPKERFSAEFPKEGPSILRIQQVVRGDSAAYFCASSPGQNSGNTIYFGEGSWLTVV.

This chain links TRBV6-5 with TRBJ1-5, with D perhaps TRBD1 (6 bases). The germline V and J ends were trimmed by 7 bases and 0 bases, with 13 bases remaining between them. CDR3 length: 15 residues. In germline, CDR1 is MNHEY, CDR2 SVGAGI. DNA of the CDR3: TGTGCCAGCACCCCGGGGGGGCATAGCAATCAGCCCCAGCATTTT. Amino acid sequence: CASTPGGHSNQPQHF.

The chain links TRBV4-3 to TRBJ2-7; D is perhaps TRBD2 (6 bases). The V end was cut by 4 bases, the J end by 1 base, with 11 bases between. CDR3 length: 14 residues. Germline-derived CDR1 and CDR2 are LGHNA and YSLEER. This chain's CDR3 is CASSRGAGSYEQYF. The CDR3 region has the DNA TGCGCCAGCAGCCGCGGGGCGGGATCCTACGAGCAGTACTTC.